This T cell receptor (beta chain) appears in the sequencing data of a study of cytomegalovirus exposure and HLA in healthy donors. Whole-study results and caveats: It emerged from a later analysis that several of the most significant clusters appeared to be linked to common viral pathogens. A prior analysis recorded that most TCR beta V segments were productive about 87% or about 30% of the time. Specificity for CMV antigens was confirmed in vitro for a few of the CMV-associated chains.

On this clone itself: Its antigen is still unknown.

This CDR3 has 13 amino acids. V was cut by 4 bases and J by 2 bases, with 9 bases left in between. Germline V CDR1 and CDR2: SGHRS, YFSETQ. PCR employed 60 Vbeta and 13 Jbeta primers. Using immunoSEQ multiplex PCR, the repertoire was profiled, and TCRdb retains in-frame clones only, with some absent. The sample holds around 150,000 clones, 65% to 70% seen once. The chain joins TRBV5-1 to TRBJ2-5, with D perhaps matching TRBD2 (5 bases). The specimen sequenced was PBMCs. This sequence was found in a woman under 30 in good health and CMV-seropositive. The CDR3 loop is CASSTTGQETQYF. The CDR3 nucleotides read TGCGCCAGCAGCACCACGGGACAAGAGACCCAGTACTTC.